These 27 T cell receptor beta chains came from one sample sequenced in a study of blood T cell repertoires in COVID-19. The table came from immunoSEQ multiplex PCR; TCRdb's copy has only in-frame clones and leaves some out. Of under 300,000 clones in the sample, 86% were seen once. The sample comprised peripheral blood. These receptors all stem from a woman aged 25 to 39 with active or convalescent COVID-19.

This sequence joins TRBV30 and TRBJ2-1; 10 nucleotides align to TRBD2. Germline assignment: CDR1 GTSNPN and CDR2 SVGIG (reference sequence). This CDR3 contains 12 residues. V shed 8 bases, J shed 9 bases, and the junction held 7 bases outside the gene matches. The CDR3 spells CAGLAGAGEQFF. The CDR3 region has the DNA TGTGCCGGCCTAGCGGGGGCCGGTGAGCAGTTCTTC.

Only one count was recorded for this clone. CDR3: CASSLGQSYNSPLHF. DNA of the CDR3: TGTGCCAGCAGCTTGGGACAGTCTTATAATTCACCCCTCCACTTT. The chain is built from TRBV5-5 and TRBJ1-6; TRBD1 might be the D (5 bases). The germline gives CDR1 SGHKS, CDR2 YYEKEE (reference sequence). V gave up 0 bases and J gave up 4 bases, with 8 bases separating them. CDR3 length: 15 amino acids.

The rearrangement links TRBV19 to TRBJ1-2, with D maybe TRBD1 (5 bases). V lost 8 bases and J 9 bases, leaving 22 bases between the germline ends. Germline V gene sequence: CDR1 LNHDA, CDR2 SQIVND (reference sequence). This CDR3 region has 14 residues. The CDR3 spells CASGTIGWGLSYTF. DNA of the CDR3: TGTGCCAGTGGTACAATAGGATGGGGACTGAGCTACACCTTC.

V usage is TRBV27 and J usage is TRBJ1-3, with D tentatively TRBD1 (5 bases). The V end lost 3 bases, the J end lost 2 bases, and 8 bases lay between the germline ends. The CDR3 contains 14 residues. Germline V CDR1 and CDR2: MNHEY, SMNVEV (reference sequence). CDR3 DNA sequence: TGTGCCAGCAGTTTCTCCAGGGCTGGAAACACCATATATTTT. This encodes CASSFSRAGNTIYF.

This clone was detected a few times. The chain joins TRBV6-2 or TRBV6-3 to TRBJ2-1; 7 nucleotides match TRBD2. The CDR3 is made up of 16 amino acids. Trimming at V came to 5 bases and at J to 3 bases, leaving 10 bases not matched to a gene. The germline V gene encodes CDR1 MNHEY and CDR2 SVGEGT. The CDR3 loop reads CASSTPGLTFYNEQFF. The CDR3 region has the DNA TGTGCCAGCAGTACCCCGGGACTAACTTTCTACAATGAGCAGTTCTTC.

The genes are TRBV12-3 or TRBV12-4 and TRBJ1-6; TRBD1 is a possible D gene (6 bases). Between the trimmed V and J ends, which lost 4 bases and 8 bases, there was a span of 9 bases. This CDR3 spans 13 amino acids. The CDR3 region has the DNA TGTGCCAGCAGTTCAGGGGAGTATTCACCCCTCCACTTT. Amino acid sequence: CASSSGEYSPLHF.

The CDR3 region is CATSRTGTGDEKLFF. As DNA, the CDR3 is TGTGCCACCAGCAGGACCGGGACAGGGGATGAAAAACTGTTTTTT. The chain employs TRBV15 and TRBJ1-4; 10 bases are a match to TRBD1. V shed 3 bases, J shed 6 bases, and the junction held 4 bases outside the gene matches. The germline CDR1 and CDR2 sequences are LNHNV and YYDKDF (reference sequence). This CDR3 region has 15 residues.

The chain carries TRBV7-3 and TRBJ2-2; D might be TRBD2 (6 bases). The CDR3 spans 14 residues. Germline values: CDR1 SGHTA, CDR2 FQGTGA. Trimming removed 4 bases at V and 5 bases at J, with 11 bases between. The CDR3 reads CASSWRGSTGELFF. CDR3 DNA: TGTGCCAGCAGCTGGAGGGGCTCAACCGGGGAGCTGTTTTTT.

The chain couples TRBV2 to TRBJ2-3; D might be TRBD2 (7 bases). The CDR3 extends over 14 amino acids. V was pared by 3 bases and J by 6 bases, with 13 bases between. CDR1 is SNHLY, CDR2 FYNNEI, per germline. CDR3 protein: CASSESRGADTQYF. CDR3 DNA sequence: TGTGCCAGCAGTGAGTCCCGGGGGGCCGATACGCAGTATTTT.

The rearrangement links TRBV18 to TRBJ1-6, with TRBD1 matching 8 bases. The germline gives CDR1 KGHSH, CDR2 LQKENI. The CDR3 sequence is 16 residues long. V was pared by 4 bases and J by 4 bases, with 6 bases of the junction left unmatched. The CDR3 DNA is TGTGCCAGCTCACTCGGACAGGGTGCTTATAATTCACCCCTCCACTTT. Residues: CASSLGQGAYNSPLHF.

The chain uses TRBV9 and TRBJ2-3, with D perhaps TRBD2 (6 bases). The CDR3 extends over 15 amino acids. Germline assignment: CDR1 SGDLS and CDR2 YYNGEE. Trimming stripped 0 bases from V and 5 bases from J, with 13 bases between. This CDR3 is CASSVDPGGGDTQYF. The CDR3 bases are TGTGCCAGCAGCGTAGACCCTGGGGGAGGAGATACGCAGTATTTT.

V and J are TRBV18 and TRBJ1-3, with D possibly being TRBD1 (6 bases). Trimming left V 3 bases short and J 4 bases short, with 16 bases between. Germline CDR1 KGHSH, CDR2 LQKENI. This CDR3 has 16 residues. In DNA form, the CDR3 reads TGTGCCAGCTCACCGTCTCCAGGGGCTTCGGGAAACACCATATATTTT. Translated: CASSPSPGASGNTIYF.

The chain couples TRBV19 to TRBJ1-1; perhaps TRBD1 as D (5 bases). Germline V gives CDR1 LNHDA, CDR2 SQIVND (reference sequence). Trimming removed 3 bases at V and 0 bases at J, with 8 bases between. The CDR3 is made up of 14 amino acids. This CDR3 is CASSIQGVNTEAFF. The CDR3 DNA follows: TGTGCCAGTAGTATTCAGGGCGTGAACACTGAAGCTTTCTTT.

The chain combines TRBV5-1 with TRBJ2-3, with D perhaps TRBD2 (6 bases). Germline lookup yields CDR1 SGHRS and CDR2 YFSETQ. The CDR3 totals 13 residues. V was trimmed by 6 bases and J by 1 base, leaving 9 bases between them. CDR3 sequence: CASNGGGTDTQYF. The CDR3 nucleotides read TGCGCCAGCAATGGAGGGGGCACAGATACGCAGTATTTT.

The chain links TRBV5-5 to TRBJ2-2; TRBD1 is a possible D gene (6 bases). Per the germline V gene, CDR1 is SGHKS and CDR2 is YYEKEE (reference sequence). Trimming took off 4 bases at V and 6 bases at J, with 19 bases between the two ends. This CDR3 spans 16 amino acids. The CDR3 DNA is TGTGCCAGCAGCGCCCAAGGGGGAGTGGGGTCCGGGGAGCTGTTTTTT. Its protein is CASSAQGGVGSGELFF.

This clone occurred once. The chain uses TRBV13 and TRBJ1-1; 7 bases fit TRBD1. The V gene's germline CDR1 is PRHDT and CDR2 FYEKMQ (reference sequence). V shed 0 bases, J shed 4 bases, and the junction held 2 bases outside the gene matches. The CDR3 length is 14 residues. CDR3 coding DNA: TGTGCCAGCAGCTTAGGGACAGGGACCACTGAAGCTTTCTTT. Its protein is CASSLGTGTTEAFF.

The chain is built from TRBV24-1 and TRBJ1-2; tentatively, D is TRBD1 (6 bases). There are 17 residues in the CDR3. The V end was cut by 1 base, the J end by 8 bases, with 22 bases between. The germline V gene has CDR1 KGHDR and CDR2 SFDVKD. CDR3 region: CATSDFAIIRGLRGYTF. CDR3 nucleotides: TGTGCCACCAGTGATTTTGCTATCATCAGGGGATTAAGGGGCTACACCTTC.

The chain is built from TRBV7-2 and TRBJ1-3, with D hard to call. The CDR3 length is 13 residues. The V gene lost 4 bases and the J gene lost 6 bases, with 10 bases spanning the gap. CDR1 and CDR2 from the germline V gene are SGHTA and FQGNSA. CDR3 nucleotides: TGTGCCAGCAGCTCGGGTTTGGTAAACACCATATATTTT. Amino acids: CASSSGLVNTIYF.

V usage is TRBV19 and J usage is TRBJ1-2; TRBD1 aligns across 8 bases. CDR3 size: 15 residues. CDR1 and CDR2 from the germline V gene are LNHDA and SQIVND (reference sequence). J was trimmed by 0 bases and V by 6 bases; bases with no gene match: 6. The CDR3 sequence is CASRGTGYSNYGYTF. The CDR3 DNA is TGTGCCAGTAGAGGGACAGGCTATTCTAACTATGGCTACACCTTC.

This clone showed up just a few times. This chain joins TRBV28 and TRBJ2-2; possibly TRBD1 for D (5 bases). The CDR3 length is 16 residues. The ends were cut back, 5 bases at V and 0 bases at J, with 13 bases in the middle. Germline V CDR1 and CDR2: MDHEN, SYDVKM. This CDR3 is CASSPGGAPNTGELFF. CDR3 DNA sequence: TGTGCCAGCAGTCCCGGTGGGGCTCCGAACACCGGGGAGCTGTTTTTT.

The chain couples TRBV27 to TRBJ1-2, with 7 bases aligning to TRBD1. From germline, CDR1 is MNHEY and CDR2 SMNVEV (reference sequence). This CDR3 contains 14 residues. With 5 bases clipped from V and 4 bases from J, the junction kept 7 bases outside the gene matches. CDR3 DNA sequence: TGTGCCAGCAGTCCTCAGACAGGGCCCTATGGCTACACCTTC. Translation gives CASSPQTGPYGYTF.

This rearrangement joins TRBV6-5 to TRBJ1-2, with D unresolved. The CDR3 loop spans 15 amino acids. Germline CDR1 MNHEY, CDR2 SVGAGI. Trimming cost V 2 bases and J 7 bases, with 17 bases left between them. The CDR3 coding sequence is TGTGCCAGCAGTTACCTCGACCAATACTCGGGTGGCTACACCTTC. This translates into CASSYLDQYSGGYTF.

This rearrangement joins TRBV5-4 to TRBJ1-1, with D hard to call. Germline V gene data show CDR1 as SGHNT and CDR2 as YYREEE (reference sequence). V was pared by 0 bases and J by 6 bases, with 12 bases between. The CDR3 consists of 14 residues. The DNA for the CDR3 is TGTGCCAGCAGCTTGGTTCCGTCCTCCCCTGAAGCTTTCTTT. Encoded protein: CASSLVPSSPEAFF.

The chain employs TRBV9 and TRBJ1-3; no firm D call. V lost 0 bases to trimming and J lost 4 bases, with 11 bases between them. The V gene's germline CDR1 is SGDLS and CDR2 YYNGEE. The CDR3 has 15 residues. CDR3 nucleotides: TGTGCCAGCAGCGTAGCTAGTGGGTTCGGAAACACCATATATTTT. The encoded protein is CASSVASGFGNTIYF.

The chain is built from TRBV27 and TRBJ1-5; D unclear. CDR1 is MNHEY and CDR2 is SMNVEV in the germline V gene (reference sequence). The V and J ends lost 3 bases and 9 bases respectively, with 15 bases between them. The CDR3 contains 14 residues. CDR3 nucleotides: TGTGCCAGCAGTTTCAGTGCGACGGGGAGGCCCCAGCATTTT. Protein sequence: CASSFSATGRPQHF.

The chain joins TRBV13 to TRBJ2-7, with a tentative D call TRBD1 (6 bases). The CDR3 is 15 amino acids. Trimming removed 0 bases from V and 3 bases from J, with 12 bases in between. The germline V gene encodes CDR1 PRHDT and CDR2 FYEKMQ (reference sequence). The CDR3 region has the DNA TGTGCCAGCAGCTTAGGGCTAGGACAGAACTACGAGCAGTACTTC. It specifies CASSLGLGQNYEQYF.

V usage is TRBV30 and J usage is TRBJ2-3; D is ambiguous. Germline CDR1 GTSNPN, CDR2 SVGIG (reference sequence). This CDR3 region has 12 residues. The V and J ends lost 1 base and 8 bases respectively, with 10 bases between them. CDR3 coding DNA: TGTGCCTGGAGTGCCGGCGGTGGTACGCAGTATTTT. This encodes CAWSAGGGTQYF.